This T cell receptor (beta chain) derives from a study of T cell responses to AZD1222 COVID-19 vaccine. Repertoires were generated with immunoSEQ multiplex PCR, while TCRdb's copy carries only in-frame clones and drops some. The data hold approximately 64,000 clones, with 84% observed a single time. The sequencing here drew on peripheral blood, taken on day 0 of AZD1222 vaccination. This sequence was found in an adult in good health.

The CDR3 loop is CASSSTGMGLDYGYTF. CDR3 in DNA: TGTGCCAGCAGTTCCACTGGGATGGGCCTTGACTATGGCTACACCTTC. The chain employs TRBV6-2 or TRBV6-3 and TRBJ1-2; no firm D call. The CDR3 sequence is 16 residues long. Trimming removed 4 bases at V and 3 bases at J, with 18 bases between. Germline CDR1 MNHEY, CDR2 SVGEGT.